This entry concerns a single T cell receptor beta chain. Clones were read by immunoSEQ multiplex PCR, and TCRdb kept only the in-frame ones, dropping some. The sample carries about 58,000 clones, around 90% recorded once. The data stem from a study of T cells in tuberculosis. Germline CDR1 reads MNHNS; CDR2 reads SASEGT. The CDR3 has 15 residues. V was pared by 1 base and J by 4 bases, with 10 bases between. Sorting used thawed, overnight-rested PBMC stained with anti-CD3, a viability dye and GMM-loaded CD1B tetramer. The CD1B tetramers carried C32 glucose monomycolate purified from Rhodococcus equi. Before cryopreservation, the sorted PBMC lost their CD14-expressing monocytes. From each donor, some 91,000 tetramer-negative cells were sorted.

The sample was CD1b-GMM tetramer-negative cells sorted from PBMCs. The V gene is TRBV6-1, the J gene TRBJ1-4, with unresolved D. This TCR derives from an adult woman with latent tuberculosis. The CDR3 region has the DNA TGTGCCAGCAGTGAAGTGCTAGGCATTAATGAAAAACTGTTTTTT. It is translated as CASSEVLGINEKLFF.